This is a list of T cell receptor beta chains from one sample in a study of blood T cell repertoires in COVID-19. The repertoire was sequenced with immunoSEQ multiplex PCR; TCRdb's copy has only in-frame clones and lacks some. The table shows around 300,000 clones, with over 75% occurring only once. The sequenced sample was peripheral blood. The source of these receptors is a woman aged 30 to 39 with COVID-19, enrolled during active disease. The CDR3 runs from the conserved cysteine through the conserved F or W. The order of the fields is D gene, V gene, J gene, clone size, CDR3 protein, CDR3 DNA. A D gene is named only where the DNA matches it firmly. Rows give clone size only sometimes, using once, few, many, or a class for an expanded clone.

>TRBD1|TRBV5-1|TRBJ1-3|NA
CASSWGQPSGNTIYF
TGCGCCAGCAGCTGGGGACAGCCCTCTGGAAACACCATATATTTT
>NA|TRBV4-2|TRBJ1-4|NA
CASSQAVAQPNEKLFF
TGTGCCAGCAGCCAAGCCGTCGCACAGCCTAATGAAAAACTGTTTTTT
>NA|TRBV6-5|TRBJ2-1|NA
CASRKGYNEQFF
TGTGCCAGCAGAAAGGGGTACAATGAGCAGTTCTTC
>TRBD2|TRBV28|TRBJ2-3|once
CASRQTSGRIYTQYF
TGTGCCAGCAGGCAGACTAGCGGGAGAATATATACGCAGTATTTT
>TRBD2|TRBV5-6|TRBJ2-7|NA
CASSLDSGRFYEQYF
TGTGCCAGCAGCTTGGATAGCGGGAGGTTCTACGAGCAGTACTTC
>TRBD1|TRBV6-5|TRBJ2-3|NA
CASHDRGSADTQYF
TGTGCCAGCCACGACAGGGGCAGTGCAGATACGCAGTATTTT
>TRBD2|TRBV2|TRBJ2-5|NA
CASSEYPSGGQETQYF
TGTGCCAGCAGTGAATACCCTAGCGGAGGACAAGAGACCCAGTACTTC
>TRBD2|TRBV7-9|TRBJ2-3|NA
CASSLSTSGRSETQYF
TGTGCCAGCAGCCTCTCGACTAGCGGGAGGTCTGAGACGCAGTATTTT
>NA|TRBV5-4|TRBJ2-7|few
CASSLTGDYEQYF
TGTGCCAGCAGCTTAACGGGAGACTACGAGCAGTACTTC
>NA|TRBV30|TRBJ2-1|few
CAWSVAVLANEQFF
TGTGCCTGGAGTGTGGCCGTTCTGGCCAATGAGCAGTTCTTC
>TRBD2|TRBV30|TRBJ2-1|NA
CAWSFGTSDTDPASYNEQFF
TGTGCCTGGAGTTTTGGGACTAGCGACACAGATCCGGCCTCCTACAATGAGCAGTTCTTC
>TRBD2|TRBV7-3|TRBJ2-7|NA
CASSSQSGSVYEQYF
TGTGCCAGCAGCTCACAGAGCGGGAGTGTGTACGAGCAGTACTTC
>TRBD1|TRBV6-4|TRBJ2-2|NA
CASKGQGANGELFF
TGTGCCAGCAAAGGACAGGGGGCCAACGGGGAGCTGTTTTTT
>TRBD2|TRBV11-2|TRBJ2-2|NA
CASSPRTSGNTGELFF
TGTGCCAGCAGCCCACGGACTAGCGGGAATACCGGGGAGCTGTTTTTT
>TRBD2|TRBV19|TRBJ2-2|NA
CASSLAGWNTGELFF
TGTGCCAGTAGTTTAGCGGGATGGAACACCGGGGAGCTGTTTTTT
>TRBD2|TRBV27|TRBJ2-7|NA
CASSPQGAGGKEQYF
TGTGCCAGCAGTCCCCAAGGGGCGGGAGGTAAAGAGCAGTACTTC